This TCR beta chain was sequenced for a study of T cell responses to AZD1222 COVID-19 vaccine. Study-wide points: Regions 160-218 and 743-854 held dominance among vaccine-associated CD4 TCRs, which spanned spike. After the peak T cell response, and only then, were repertoires sampled.

Measured with immunoSEQ multiplex PCR; TCRdb has only the in-frame clones, and not every one. Of about 180,000 clones listed, around 90% were seen once; the top ten hold around 1.9%. Some second doses came at about 4 weeks and others at about 12 weeks; these were pooled. A note on this clone: Antigen specificity is unknown.

The CDR3 consists of 17 residues. Germline V gene sequence: CDR1 LGHNA, CDR2 YNFKEQ. Trimming cost V 1 base and J 0 bases; bases outside gene matches: 4. This sequence originates from an adult who received the AZD1222 COVID-19 vaccine. Material: peripheral blood, obtained 28 days after the second AZD1222 dose. This chain links TRBV4-2 with TRBJ2-3; 10 nucleotides agree with TRBD2. The CDR3 nucleotides are TGTGCCAGCAGCCAAGGGAGCGGGGGGGGTAGCACAGATACGCAGTATTTT. Its translation is CASSQGSGGGSTDTQYF.